Shown below are 23 T cell receptor beta chains from a single sample sequenced in a study of blood T cell repertoires in COVID-19 (dated by TCRdb to about 2020). The receptor library was made with the immunoSEQ multiplex PCR assay. The table comes from immuneACCESS by way of TCRdb, which keeps in-frame sequences with V and J called. Part of the clones is missing from these tables; in studies checked, under half for an unresolved V gene and the rest for unknown reasons. The sample table records about 130,000 clones; roughly 84% of these occur just once. 44% of the sample is taken by the ten largest. Sequences were obtained from peripheral blood. These receptors all stem from a human donor in a cohort sampled during active COVID-19.

The V call is TRBV7-2, the J call TRBJ1-5; no clear D. The CDR3 loop spans 14 amino acids. The germline V gene has CDR1 SGHTA and CDR2 FQGNSA. The V end was cut by 5 bases, the J end by 0 bases, with 8 bases between. The CDR3 bases are TGTGCCAGCAGCCCCAGGTATAGCAATCAGCCCCAGCATTTT. Its translation is CASSPRYSNQPQHF.

The chain carries TRBV6-5 and TRBJ1-1, with D possibly TRBD1 on 6 matching bases. Germline CDR1 and CDR2: MNHEY and SVGAGI. This CDR3 comprises 14 residues. Deletions cut 6 bases from V and 3 bases from J, with 14 bases between. The CDR3 nucleotides are TGTGCCAGCAGCGAGCTGGGGGGGCACACTGAAGCTTTCTTT. It encodes CASSELGGHTEAFF.

The chain recombines TRBV7-9 with TRBJ1-2, with D possibly matching TRBD1 (6 bases). Trimming removed 5 bases at V and 4 bases at J, with 20 bases between. The CDR3 runs 16 residues. The germline gives CDR1 SEHNR, CDR2 FQNEAQ (reference sequence). CDR3 region: CASSTPAGESSYGYTF. The CDR3 DNA reads as TGTGCCAGCAGCACCCCCGCAGGGGAGTCTAGCTATGGCTACACCTTC.

The rearrangement joins TRBV28 to TRBJ1-1, with 8 nucleotides matching TRBD1. CDR3 length: 14 amino acids. Germline V gene data show CDR1 as MDHEN and CDR2 as SYDVKM. V shed 5 bases, J shed 3 bases, and the junction held 5 bases outside the gene matches. DNA of the CDR3: TGTGCCAGCAGTCTTACAGGGGGATACACTGAAGCTTTCTTT. It translates to CASSLTGGYTEAFF.

The V call is TRBV5-1, the J call TRBJ1-5, with TRBD1 identical over 9 bases. The germline V gene encodes CDR1 SGHRS and CDR2 YFSETQ. There are 16 residues in the CDR3. Trimming cost V 0 bases and J 4 bases; bases outside gene matches: 5. As DNA, the CDR3 is TGCGCCAGCAGCTTGGGACAGGGGGTGCAAAATCAGCCCCAGCATTTT. Its translation: CASSLGQGVQNQPQHF.

The rearrangement joins TRBV5-4 to TRBJ2-1; the match to TRBD2 covers 7 bases. Germline CDR1 and CDR2: SGHNT and YYREEE (reference sequence). The trim removed 3 bases at V and 7 bases at J, leaving 10 bases unmatched. The CDR3 totals 15 residues. DNA of the CDR3: TGTGCCAGCAGCTGGGGTAGCAGGACTAGGAATGAGCAGTTCTTC. It specifies CASSWGSRTRNEQFF.

The genes are TRBV11-3 and TRBJ1-3; no definite D call. The CDR3 is 15 amino acids. CDR1 and CDR2 (germline): SGHNT, YENEEA. The V gene lost 2 bases and the J gene lost 4 bases, with 12 bases spanning the gap. The CDR3 coding sequence is TGTGCCAGCAGCTTAATTAGTAGAGGAGGAAACACCATATATTTT. This codes for CASSLISRGGNTIYF.

This chain uses TRBV3-1 (or the pseudogene TRBV3-2) with TRBJ2-7; maybe TRBD2 (6 bases). There are 12 residues in the CDR3. V dropped 0 bases and J dropped 9 bases, with 9 bases sitting between them. The germline gives CDR1 LGHDT, CDR2 YNNKEL (reference sequence). CDR3 sequence: CASSQDPGRQYF. The CDR3 DNA follows: TGTGCCAGCAGCCAAGATCCCGGGAGGCAGTACTTC.

This clone was seen once. The chain couples TRBV19 to TRBJ1-2; no clear D. V was clipped by 5 bases and J by 10 bases, with 17 bases between them. This CDR3 is built from 13 residues. In germline, CDR1 is LNHDA, CDR2 SQIVND (reference sequence). The CDR3 coding sequence is TGTGCCAGTAGTCCCCGTCTTGAGGTGGTCTACACCTTC. Translation: CASSPRLEVVYTF.

The chain recombines TRBV6-6 with TRBJ1-2; 11 bases align to TRBD1. Germline V gene lookup returns CDR1 MNHNY and CDR2 SVGAGI (reference sequence). This CDR3 is 15 amino acids long. V lost 5 bases, J lost 5 bases, and 7 bases stayed unmatched. The CDR3 sequence: CASSDGQGAWYGYTF. The CDR3 nucleotides read TGTGCCAGCAGTGACGGACAGGGGGCTTGGTATGGCTACACCTTC.

This clone was counted at least ten times. This rearrangement joins TRBV9 to TRBJ2-1, with TRBD2 identical over 9 bases. The V gene end was trimmed by 7 bases and the J gene end by 0 bases; junction bases not matched to a gene: 5. Germline CDR1 reads SGDLS; CDR2 reads YYNGEE. The CDR3 length is 15 residues. The CDR3 region is CASSLSGSSYNEQFF. The CDR3 DNA follows: TGTGCCAGCTCCCTTAGCGGGAGCTCCTACAATGAGCAGTTCTTC.

This chain links TRBV11-1 with TRBJ2-2, with D maybe TRBD2 (5 bases). V gave up 4 bases and J gave up 0 bases, with 9 bases separating them. The CDR3 length is 15 residues. Germline V gene sequence: CDR1 SGHAT, CDR2 FQDESV (reference sequence). CDR3 bases: TGTGCCAGCAGCTCTTGGGGAGCGAACACCGGGGAGCTGTTTTTT. It codes for CASSSWGANTGELFF.

This sequence joins TRBV18 and TRBJ2-3; 10 bases match TRBD2. The V gene's germline CDR1 is KGHSH and CDR2 LQKENI. Losses at the gene ends were 4 bases for V and 2 bases for J; bases not matched to a gene: 6. This CDR3 comprises 16 residues. CDR3 amino acids: CASSRNLAGVTDTQYF. The CDR3 DNA sequence: TGTGCCAGCTCACGAAATCTAGCGGGGGTCACAGATACGCAGTATTTT.

J is TRBJ1-3 and V is TRBV6-4; possibly TRBD1 for D (6 bases). Trimming took 2 bases from V and 4 from J, leaving 21 bases between them. The CDR3 totals 18 residues. The germline V gene encodes CDR1 MRHNA and CDR2 SNTAGT. CDR3 in DNA: TGTGCCAGCAGTGACCAATTTCCCGGACAGCGACCGGGAAACACCATATATTTT. Translation: CASSDQFPGQRPGNTIYF.

The gene calls are TRBV19 and TRBJ1-1, with a possible D match to TRBD1 (5 bases). The CDR3 sequence is 15 residues long. V was pared by 7 bases and J by 5 bases, with 20 bases between. Per the germline V gene, CDR1 is LNHDA and CDR2 is SQIVND (reference sequence). The CDR3 is CASNHQGLGWTEAFF. Here the CDR3 DNA reads TGTGCCAGTAATCACCAGGGTTTGGGATGGACTGAAGCTTTCTTT.

The V and J genes are TRBV19 and TRBJ1-5, with D perhaps TRBD1 (5 bases). CDR1 and CDR2 (germline): LNHDA, SQIVND (reference sequence). The CDR3 length is 14 residues. Trimming cost V 1 base and J 6 bases, with 10 bases left between them. The CDR3 DNA follows: TGTGCCAGTAGTATAGCAAGGGGAGGTCAGCCCCAGCATTTT. It specifies CASSIARGGQPQHF.

The rearrangement uses TRBV7-2 and TRBJ2-1; 7 bases are shared with TRBD1. Germline trimming cut 5 bases from V and 1 base from J; bases unmatched to any gene: 5. The germline CDR1 and CDR2 sequences are SGHTA and FQGNSA. The CDR3 loop spans 15 amino acids. The CDR3 protein is CASSKDRTSYNEQFF. In DNA form, the CDR3 reads TGTGCCAGCAGCAAGGACAGGACATCCTACAATGAGCAGTTCTTC.

The V call is TRBV5-5, the J call TRBJ2-3, with D unclear. The CDR3 has 14 residues. Germline lookup yields CDR1 SGHKS and CDR2 YYEKEE (reference sequence). Between the trimmed V and J ends, which lost 0 bases and 2 bases, there was a span of 7 bases. CDR3 sequence (DNA): TGTGCCAGCAGCTTGGGAGGCCACACAGATACGCAGTATTTT. As protein: CASSLGGHTDTQYF.

The genes are TRBV4-3 and TRBJ2-1; TRBD2 matches at 10 bases. Trimming removed 5 bases from V and 7 bases from J; junction bases left unmatched: 8. CDR1 and CDR2 (germline): LGHNA, YSLEER. The CDR3 contains 15 residues. CDR3 bases: TGCGCCAGCAGCGGACCTAGCGGGGGTTGGAATGAGCAGTTCTTC. This sequence encodes CASSGPSGGWNEQFF.

This chain connects TRBV6-6 to TRBJ1-5; 7 bases agree with TRBD1. The CDR3 has 14 amino acids. Germline values: CDR1 MNHNY, CDR2 SVGAGI (reference sequence). The V segment lost 5 bases and the J segment 7 bases; nucleotides outside the gene matches: 8. CDR3 region: CASSKTGIGQPQHF. Here the CDR3 DNA reads TGTGCCAGCAGTAAGACAGGGATAGGCCAGCCCCAGCATTTT.

The V gene is TRBV3-1 (or the pseudogene TRBV3-2), the J gene TRBJ2-2; 7 nucleotides agree with TRBD1. This CDR3 has 15 amino acids. The junction had 4 bases not matched to a gene; V was cut back by 4 bases and J by 2 bases. Germline V gene data show CDR1 as LGHDT and CDR2 as YNNKEL (reference sequence). Written as DNA, the CDR3 is TGTGCCAGCAGCCCCCGGGACAGAAACACCGGGGAGCTGTTTTTT. It encodes CASSPRDRNTGELFF.

The V call is TRBV15, the J call TRBJ1-3; D possibly corresponds to TRBD1 (6 bases). Per germline, CDR1 LNHNV and CDR2 YYDKDF (reference sequence). The CDR3 covers 18 residues. Deletions cut 0 bases from V and 4 bases from J, with 19 bases between. The CDR3 nucleotides are TGTGCCACCAGCAGAGATGGGCCCCAACAGGGTTCGGGAAACACCATATATTTT. As protein: CATSRDGPQQGSGNTIYF.

The V and J genes are TRBV19 and TRBJ1-6, with 9 bases that match TRBD1. CDR1 and CDR2 (germline): LNHDA, SQIVND (reference sequence). CDR3 size: 13 residues. After removal of 8 bases from V and 8 bases from J, the junction contained 4 bases not matched to a gene. This CDR3 is CASGRQGDSPLHF. The CDR3 DNA follows: TGTGCCAGTGGTAGACAGGGGGATTCACCCCTCCACTTT.